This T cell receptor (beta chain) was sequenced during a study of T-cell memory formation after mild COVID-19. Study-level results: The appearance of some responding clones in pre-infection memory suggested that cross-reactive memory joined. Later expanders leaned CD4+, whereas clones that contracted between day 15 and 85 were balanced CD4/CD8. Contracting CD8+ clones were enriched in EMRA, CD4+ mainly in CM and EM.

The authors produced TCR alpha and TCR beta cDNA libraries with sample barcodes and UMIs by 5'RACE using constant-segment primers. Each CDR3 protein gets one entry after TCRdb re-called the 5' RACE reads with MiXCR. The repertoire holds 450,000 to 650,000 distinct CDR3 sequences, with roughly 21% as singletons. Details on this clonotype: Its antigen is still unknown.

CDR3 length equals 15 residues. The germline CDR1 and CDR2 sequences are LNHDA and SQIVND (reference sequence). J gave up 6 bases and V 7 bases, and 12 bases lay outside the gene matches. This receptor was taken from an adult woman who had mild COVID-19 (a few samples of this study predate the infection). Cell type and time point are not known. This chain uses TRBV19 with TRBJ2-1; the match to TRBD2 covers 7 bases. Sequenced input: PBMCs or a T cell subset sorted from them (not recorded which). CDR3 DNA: TGTGCCAGTATCGATAGAGGGAGGGCCTTCAATGAGCAGTTCTTC. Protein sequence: CASIDRGRAFNEQFF.